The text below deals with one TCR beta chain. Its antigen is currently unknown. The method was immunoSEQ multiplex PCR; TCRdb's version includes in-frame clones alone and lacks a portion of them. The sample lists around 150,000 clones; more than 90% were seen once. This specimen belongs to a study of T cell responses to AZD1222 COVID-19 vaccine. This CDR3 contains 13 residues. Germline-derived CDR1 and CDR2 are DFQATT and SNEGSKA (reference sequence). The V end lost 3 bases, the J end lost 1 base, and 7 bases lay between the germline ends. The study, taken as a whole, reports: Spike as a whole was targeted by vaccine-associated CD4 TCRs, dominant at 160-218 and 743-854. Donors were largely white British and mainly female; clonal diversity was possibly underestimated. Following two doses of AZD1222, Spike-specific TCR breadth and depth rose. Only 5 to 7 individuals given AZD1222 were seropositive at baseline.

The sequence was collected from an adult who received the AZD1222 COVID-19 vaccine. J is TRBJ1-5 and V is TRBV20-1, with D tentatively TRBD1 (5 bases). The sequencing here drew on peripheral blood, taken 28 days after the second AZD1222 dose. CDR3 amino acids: CSASWGSNQPQHF. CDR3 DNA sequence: TGCAGTGCTAGTTGGGGGAGCAATCAGCCCCAGCATTTT.